Sequencing of this T cell receptor beta chain was carried out in a study of Graves' ophthalmopathy and Graves' hyperthyroidism. Study observations and caveats: Most clonotypes expanded in thyroid above 0.001 frequency were present in blood too. Cross-validated, the 13-signature model showed 87.88%/81.08% sensitivity/specificity, and 80%/75% in the test set.

This clonotype came up many times. Its antigen is still unknown. Using RNA transcripts, the TCR beta CDR3 regions were amplified. Second-round multiplex PCR came after first-round RT-PCR with HTBI primers. MiXCR, applied by TCRdb to the multiplex PCR reads, yields one record per CDR3 protein. The sample has over a million distinct CDR3 sequences; 35% to 40% are singletons. This TCR was sampled from an adult man with Graves' hyperthyroidism. The sequenced material came from peripheral blood or thyroid tissue (not recorded which).

The CDR3 nucleotides read TGCAGTGCTAGGTACGTCGCCTATGGCTACACCTTC. It specifies CSARYVAYGYTF. The chain couples TRBV20-1 to TRBJ1-2; D call uncertain. The CDR3 has 12 residues. Germline-derived CDR1 and CDR2 are DFQATT and SNEGSKA (reference sequence). Trimming removed 3 bases at V and 4 bases at J, with 9 bases between.